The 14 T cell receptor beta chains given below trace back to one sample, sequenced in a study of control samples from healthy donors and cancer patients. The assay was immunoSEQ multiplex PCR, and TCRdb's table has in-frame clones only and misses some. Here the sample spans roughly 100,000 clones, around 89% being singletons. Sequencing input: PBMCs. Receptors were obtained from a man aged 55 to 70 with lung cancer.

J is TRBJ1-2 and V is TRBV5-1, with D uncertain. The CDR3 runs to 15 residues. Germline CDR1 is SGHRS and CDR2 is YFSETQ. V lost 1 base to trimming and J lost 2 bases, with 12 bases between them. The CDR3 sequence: CASSLYPITNYGYTF. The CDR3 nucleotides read TGCGCCAGCAGCTTGTACCCCATCACGAACTATGGCTACACCTTC.

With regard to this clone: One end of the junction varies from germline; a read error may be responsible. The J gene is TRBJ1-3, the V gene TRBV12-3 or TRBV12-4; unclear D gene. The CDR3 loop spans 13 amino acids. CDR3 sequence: CASSLGSGYTIYF. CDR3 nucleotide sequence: TGTGCCAGCAGTTTGGGCAGTGGATACACCATATATTTT.

The CDR3 loop is CASSREGWTEAFF. The CDR3 bases are TGTGCCAGCAGCCGAGAAGGTTGGACTGAAGCTTTCTTT. J is TRBJ1-1 and V is TRBV12-3 or TRBV12-4; the D is unclear. The CDR3 covers 13 residues. V lost 6 bases, J lost 5 bases, and 13 bases lay in between.

The CDR3 loop is CATSDPPGQGRNEKLFF. CDR3 DNA: TGTGCCACCAGTGATCCCCCGGGACAGGGACGAAATGAAAAACTGTTTTTT. The chain combines TRBV24-1 with TRBJ1-4, with 9 nucleotides matching TRBD1. Germline assignment: CDR1 KGHDR and CDR2 SFDVKD. After removal of 3 bases from V and 5 bases from J, the junction contained 9 bases not matched to a gene. This CDR3 contains 17 residues.

The CDR3 nucleotides read TGTGCCAGCAGCCGGGGGGAGATAGCTGAAAAACTGTTTTTT. Translated: CASSRGEIAEKLFF. The genes are TRBV14 and TRBJ1-4; a weak D match, TRBD1 (5 bases). The ends were cut back, 4 bases at V and 7 bases at J, with 13 bases in the middle. This CDR3 spans 14 amino acids. Germline CDR1 is SGHDN and CDR2 is FVKESK.

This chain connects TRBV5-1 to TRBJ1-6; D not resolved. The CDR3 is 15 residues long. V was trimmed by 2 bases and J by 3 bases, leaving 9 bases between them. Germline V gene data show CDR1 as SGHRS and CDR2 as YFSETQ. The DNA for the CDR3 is TGCGCCAGCAGCTTTACCCGGGACTATAATTCACCCCTCCACTTT. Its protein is CASSFTRDYNSPLHF.

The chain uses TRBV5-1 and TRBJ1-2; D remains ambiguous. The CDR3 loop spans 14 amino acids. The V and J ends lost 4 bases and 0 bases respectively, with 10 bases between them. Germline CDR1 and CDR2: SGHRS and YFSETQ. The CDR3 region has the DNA TGCGCCAGCAGCACCGAACCAGCTAACTATGGCTACACCTTC. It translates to CASSTEPANYGYTF.

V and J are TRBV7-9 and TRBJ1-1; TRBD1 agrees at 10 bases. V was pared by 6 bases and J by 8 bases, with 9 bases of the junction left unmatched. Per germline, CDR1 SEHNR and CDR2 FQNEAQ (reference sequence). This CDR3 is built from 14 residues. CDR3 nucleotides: TGTGCCAGCAGATCGACAGGGGGCAAAGACGAAGCTTTCTTT. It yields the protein CASRSTGGKDEAFF.

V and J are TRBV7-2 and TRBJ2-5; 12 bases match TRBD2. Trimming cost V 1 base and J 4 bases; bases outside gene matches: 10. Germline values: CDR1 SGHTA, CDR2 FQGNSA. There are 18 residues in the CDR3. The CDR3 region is CASSLVSLAGGPRETQYF. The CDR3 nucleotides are TGTGCCAGCAGCTTAGTGTCTCTAGCGGGGGGGCCCAGAGAGACCCAGTACTTC.

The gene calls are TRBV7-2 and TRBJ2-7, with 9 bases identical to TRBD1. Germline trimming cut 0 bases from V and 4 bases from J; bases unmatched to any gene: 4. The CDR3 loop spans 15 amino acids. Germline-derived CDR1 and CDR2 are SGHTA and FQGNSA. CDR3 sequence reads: CASSLAPGQGYEQYV. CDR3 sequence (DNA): TGTGCCAGCAGCTTAGCGCCTGGACAGGGGTACGAGCAGTACGTC.

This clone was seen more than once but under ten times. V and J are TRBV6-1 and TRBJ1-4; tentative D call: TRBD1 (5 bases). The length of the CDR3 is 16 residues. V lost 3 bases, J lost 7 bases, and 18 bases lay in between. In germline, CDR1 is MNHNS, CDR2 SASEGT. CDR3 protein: CASSDRGWGSGEKLFF. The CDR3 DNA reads TGTGCCAGCAGTGACCGGGGATGGGGGTCCGGTGAAAAACTGTTTTTT.

In DNA form, the CDR3 reads TGCGCCAGCAGTACGGGGGACGGAGCCGGGGATGAGCAGTTCTTC. This codes for CASSTGDGAGDEQFF. This chain links TRBV5-1 with TRBJ2-1; a possible D gene is TRBD2 (6 bases). The CDR3 extends over 15 amino acids. Germline V gene sequence: CDR1 SGHRS, CDR2 YFSETQ. V was clipped by 5 bases and J by 8 bases, with 20 bases between them.

The CDR3 sequence is CASSVEGVPTEAFF. In DNA, the CDR3 is TGTGCCAGCAGCGTAGAAGGGGTTCCCACTGAAGCTTTCTTT. The V call is TRBV9, the J call TRBJ1-1, with D possibly being TRBD1 (5 bases). The CDR3 length is 14 residues. The germline V gene encodes CDR1 SGDLS and CDR2 YYNGEE. With 0 bases removed from V and 4 bases from J, the gap between germline ends came to 10 bases.

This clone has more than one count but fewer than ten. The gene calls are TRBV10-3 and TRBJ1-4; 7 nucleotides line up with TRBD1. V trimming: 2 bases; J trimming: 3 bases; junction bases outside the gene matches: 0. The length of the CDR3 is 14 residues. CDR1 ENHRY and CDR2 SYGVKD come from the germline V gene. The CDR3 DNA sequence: TGTGCCATCAGTGAGGGGACAGCTAATGAAAAACTGTTTTTT. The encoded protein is CAISEGTANEKLFF.